One and the same sample provided the 24 T cell receptor beta chains below, sequenced in a study of T cells in Graves' hyperthyroidism and ophthalmopathy. Amplification of TCR beta CDR3 regions used RNA as the template. The HTBI primer set was used in a first-round RT-PCR of the TCR CDR3. Each CDR3 protein is one row after TCRdb ran MiXCR on the multiplex PCR reads. The sample carries more than 600,000 distinct CDR3 sequences, about a sixth recorded once. Input material: blood. These receptors were taken from a man aged 18 to 29 with Graves' hyperthyroidism.

This clonotype was counted between two and nine times. This chain connects TRBV9 to TRBJ2-1; D gene unclear. Germline assignment: CDR1 SGDLS and CDR2 YYNGEE. There are 16 residues in the CDR3. Deletions cut 4 bases from V and 0 bases from J, with 14 bases between. CDR3 in DNA: TGTGCCAGCAGCATCGACCGGACGAGCTCCTACAATGAGCAGTTCTTC. This gives the protein CASSIDRTSSYNEQFF.

This clonotype was observed at least ten times. The rearrangement links TRBV20-1 to TRBJ2-2, with 7 nucleotides matching TRBD2. With 5 bases clipped from V and 6 bases from J, the junction kept 9 bases outside the gene matches. This CDR3 region has 14 residues. Germline values: CDR1 DFQATT, CDR2 SNEGSKA (reference sequence). The DNA for the CDR3 is TGCAGTGCTCTTAGAGGGAGGGACGCCGGGGAGCTGTTTTTT. This codes for CSALRGRDAGELFF.

The rearrangement joins TRBV7-9 to TRBJ2-7, with TRBD1 matching 9 bases. Per germline, CDR1 SEHNR and CDR2 FQNEAQ (reference sequence). V gave up 5 bases and J gave up 1 base; unmatched junction bases: 18. CDR3 length equals 19 residues. The DNA for the CDR3 is TGTGCCAGCAGCGGCTCCTTGGGCCTCCGGGACAGGGAATCCTACGAGCAGTACTTC. Residues: CASSGSLGLRDRESYEQYF.

This clonotype has a single count. The V gene is TRBV24-1, the J gene TRBJ1-1; D is unclear. Germline V gene sequence: CDR1 KGHDR, CDR2 SFDVKD. The length of the CDR3 is 14 residues. V was shortened by 3 bases and J by 4 bases, with 11 bases between the two germline ends. The CDR3 sequence is CATSDTRGSTEAFF. The CDR3 DNA is TGTGCCACCAGTGATACTCGAGGGAGCACTGAAGCTTTCTTT.

This clonotype was recorded at least ten times. For the CDR3, the DNA is TGTGCCAGCAGTCCACTAGCGGGAGGGCCCTCAGAGACCCAGTACTTC. Amino acid sequence: CASSPLAGGPSETQYF. The chain couples TRBV2 to TRBJ2-5, with 13 positions matching TRBD2. Germline V gene sequence: CDR1 SNHLY, CDR2 FYNNEI. The CDR3 spans 16 residues. With V trimmed by 5 bases and J by 4 bases, 7 bases remained unmatched.

This clonotype was counted many times. V gene TRBV9 combines with J gene TRBJ2-7, with D possibly being TRBD1 or TRBD2 (6 bases each). Germline V lookup: CDR1 SGDLS, CDR2 YYNGEE. Trimming cost V 0 bases and J 7 bases, with 11 bases left between them. This CDR3 comprises 13 residues. CDR3 protein: CASSVGGAEEQYF. CDR3 DNA: TGTGCCAGCAGCGTAGGGGGGGCGGAGGAGCAGTACTTC.

This clonotype turned up a few times. The J gene is TRBJ2-3, the V gene TRBV29-1, with 11 bases that match TRBD2. V was clipped by 6 bases and J by 5 bases; unmatched bases: 22. This CDR3 spans 19 amino acids. Germline-derived CDR1 and CDR2 are SQVTM and ANQGSEA. CDR3 sequence: CSVAAHLRPGLADLDTQYF. Here the CDR3 DNA reads TGCAGCGTCGCTGCACACCTACGCCCGGGACTAGCGGACTTAGATACGCAGTATTTT.

This clonotype was counted between two and nine times. The rearrangement joins TRBV7-9 to TRBJ2-7, with D perhaps given as TRBD1 or TRBD2 (5 bases each). This CDR3 contains 13 residues. Germline V gives CDR1 SEHNR, CDR2 FQNEAQ (reference sequence). V lost 1 base to trimming and J lost 6 bases, with 10 bases between them. The CDR3 sequence: CASSLVGTLEQYF. Here the CDR3 DNA reads TGTGCCAGCAGCTTAGTAGGGACCCTCGAGCAGTACTTC.

The V and J genes are TRBV6-5 and TRBJ1-6; no firm D call. Germline-derived CDR1 and CDR2 are MNHEY and SVGAGI. CDR3 length equals 13 residues. Between the trimmed V and J ends, which lost 2 bases and 7 bases, there was a span of 6 bases. The CDR3 region is CASSYGRNSPLHF. The CDR3 coding sequence is TGTGCCAGCAGTTACGGAAGGAATTCACCCCTCCACTTT.

CDR3 region: CASSLLVGGNTGELFF. The CDR3, as DNA: TGCGCCAGCAGTCTACTTGTAGGGGGAAACACCGGGGAGCTGTTTTTT. The chain joins TRBV5-1 to TRBJ2-2, with D possibly TRBD1 on 6 matching bases. Germline values: CDR1 SGHRS, CDR2 YFSETQ. This CDR3 has 16 amino acids. V lost 5 bases and J lost 2, with 16 bases in between.

This chain connects TRBV10-3 to TRBJ2-1; 16 nucleotides match TRBD2. V was clipped by 6 bases and J by 4 bases; unmatched bases: 6. The CDR3 contains 17 residues. The germline gives CDR1 ENHRY, CDR2 SYGVKD. The DNA of the CDR3 is TGTGCCATCAGCGGAGGGACTAGCGGGAGGGCTTACAATGAGCAGTTCTTC. Protein product: CAISGGTSGRAYNEQFF.

This clonotype was seen at least ten times. The V gene is TRBV7-9, the J gene TRBJ1-1; 10 nucleotides line up with TRBD1. Germline V lookup: CDR1 SEHNR, CDR2 FQNEAQ (reference sequence). The V gene end was trimmed by 4 bases and the J gene end by 5 bases; junction bases not matched to a gene: 7. This CDR3 comprises 15 residues. CDR3 nucleotides: TGTGCCAGCAGCTCTCCGACAGGGGGCTTTACTGAAGCTTTCTTT. Protein sequence: CASSSPTGGFTEAFF. Using reference TRBV7-9 and TRBJ1-1 for the parts outside the CDR3, the full variable domain is DTGVSQNPRHKITKRGQNVTFRCDPISEHNRLYWYRQTLGQGPEFLTYFQNEAQLEKSRLLSDRFSAERPKGSFSTLEIQRTEQGDSAMYLCASSSPTGGFTEAFFGQGTRLTVV.

J is TRBJ2-7 and V is TRBV4-2; D may be TRBD1 (6 bases). There are 16 residues in the CDR3. The germline V and J ends were trimmed by 1 base and 4 bases, with 17 bases remaining between them. CDR1 is LGHNA, CDR2 YNFKEQ, per germline. The CDR3 spells CASSQAIRDIWYEQYF. The CDR3 bases are TGTGCCAGCAGCCAAGCAATCCGGGACATATGGTACGAGCAGTACTTC.

The chain is built from TRBV24-1 and TRBJ2-1; 16 nucleotides agree with TRBD2. This CDR3 contains 17 residues. The V and J ends lost 3 bases and 9 bases, in that order; junction bases with no gene match: 7. Germline V gene lookup returns CDR1 KGHDR and CDR2 SFDVKD. The CDR3 DNA sequence: TGTGCCACCAGTGATGGGACTAGCGGGAGGGCCGGTGGTGAGCAGTTCTTC. Amino acids: CATSDGTSGRAGGEQFF.

This clonotype came up a few times. The genes are TRBV7-2 and TRBJ2-5, with 16 bases lining up with TRBD2. This CDR3 is 22 amino acids long. V shed 4 bases, J shed 0 bases, and the junction held 17 bases outside the gene matches. From germline, CDR1 is SGHTA and CDR2 FQGNSA. The CDR3 region is CASSSYTTGTSGRAQYQETQYF. The CDR3 nucleotides are TGTGCCAGCAGCTCCTACACAACAGGGACTAGCGGGAGGGCCCAGTACCAAGAGACCCAGTACTTC.

This clonotype was detected many times. DNA of the CDR3: TGTGCCAGCAGCTCAGGGCGTTCTGGGGCCAACGTCCTGACTTTC. It codes for CASSSGRSGANVLTF. The rearrangement joins TRBV2 to TRBJ2-6; possible D gene TRBD1, 5 bases. The CDR3 runs to 15 residues. Trimming pared 6 bases from V and 1 base from J, leaving 10 bases between. Germline V gives CDR1 SNHLY, CDR2 FYNNEI. The full variable domain, its missing parts supplied by reference TRBV2 and TRBJ2-6, is EPEVTQTPSHQVTQMGQEVILRCVPISNHLYFYWYRQILGQKVEFLVSFYNNEISEKSEIFDDQFSVERPDGSNFTLKIRSTKLEDSAMYFCASSSGRSGANVLTFGAGSRLTVL.

The table lists this clonotype with a few counts. This rearrangement joins TRBV6-6 to TRBJ2-4; D unclear. Trimming cost V 1 base and J 5 bases, with 12 bases left between them. This CDR3 has 15 residues. Looked up from germline, CDR1 is MNHNY and CDR2 is SVGAGI (reference sequence). The CDR3 sequence is CASSYFSRTENIQYF. In DNA form, the CDR3 reads TGTGCCAGCAGTTACTTTTCGAGGACGGAAAACATTCAGTACTTC.

This clonotype was detected only a few times. The chain combines TRBV28 with TRBJ2-7; 10 bases align to TRBD2. Germline CDR1 reads MDHEN; CDR2 reads SYDVKM. The V and J ends lost 3 bases and 4 bases, in that order; junction bases with no gene match: 6. CDR3 size: 15 residues. The CDR3 reads CASSLLAGVTYEQYF. CDR3 in DNA: TGTGCCAGCAGTTTGCTAGCGGGAGTAACATACGAGCAGTACTTC.

There are a few counts of this clonotype. The J gene is TRBJ2-1, the V gene TRBV10-3; TRBD1 is a possible D gene (6 bases). The germline V gene encodes CDR1 ENHRY and CDR2 SYGVKD. This CDR3 is built from 14 residues. Trimming pared 4 bases from V and 6 bases from J, leaving 13 bases between. This CDR3 reads CAISASGTSNEQFF. The CDR3 DNA sequence: TGTGCCATCAGTGCGTCAGGGACATCCAATGAGCAGTTCTTC.

This clonotype was counted at least ten times. The chain carries TRBV28 and TRBJ2-7; 7 nucleotides align to TRBD2. The CDR3 is 13 amino acids. Germline CDR1 and CDR2: MDHEN and SYDVKM. The V gene end was trimmed by 10 bases and the J gene end by 3 bases; junction bases not matched to a gene: 9. The DNA for the CDR3 is TGTGCCACATGGGGAGGGTCCCACTACGAGCAGTACTTC. As protein: CATWGGSHYEQYF.

Note on this clonotype: Its ends do not fully match the called genes, so a read error is possible. V usage is TRBV4-3 and J usage is TRBJ1-2, with a tentative D call TRBD1 (5 bases). From germline, CDR1 is LGHNA and CDR2 YSLEER. The CDR3 extends over 14 amino acids. The DNA of the CDR3 is TGCGCCAGTAGCCAAGATCGAGGGGACTATGGCTACACCTTC. This encodes CASSQDRGDYGYTF.

This clonotype was counted between two and nine times. The chain links TRBV28 to TRBJ1-4, with TRBD1 matching 8 bases. CDR1 and CDR2 from the germline V gene are MDHEN and SYDVKM. V was pared by 5 bases and J by 8 bases, with 16 bases of the junction left unmatched. The CDR3 consists of 17 residues. CDR3: CASSLLSHRGSREKLFF. Here the CDR3 DNA reads TGTGCCAGCAGTCTACTCTCACACAGGGGGAGTAGGGAAAAACTGTTTTTT.

There are a few counts of this clonotype. The chain recombines TRBV28 with TRBJ2-6; 9 bases are a match to TRBD2. The V segment lost 3 bases and the J segment 3 bases; nucleotides outside the gene matches: 6. This CDR3 has 17 amino acids. Per the germline V gene, CDR1 is MDHEN and CDR2 is SYDVKM. This CDR3 reads CASSLPSGADGANVLTF. CDR3 DNA sequence: TGTGCCAGCAGTTTGCCTAGCGGGGCTGATGGGGCCAACGTCCTGACTTTC.

The V call is TRBV11-3, the J call TRBJ2-2; possibly TRBD2 for D (5 bases). Trimming stripped 4 bases from V and 1 base from J, with 19 bases between. Germline lookup yields CDR1 SGHNT and CDR2 YENEEA. This CDR3 is built from 18 residues. This CDR3 reads CASSSLKVGMGNTGELFF. DNA of the CDR3: TGTGCCAGCAGCTCCCTAAAGGTCGGGATGGGGAACACCGGGGAGCTGTTTTTT. Full variable domain (rest looked up from reference TRBV11-3 and TRBJ2-2): EAGVVQSPRYKIIEKKQPVAFWCNPISGHNTLYWYLQNLGQGPELLIRYENEEAVDDSQLPKDRFSAERLKGVDSTLKIQPAELGDSAVYLCASSSLKVGMGNTGELFFGEGSRLTVL.